These T cell receptor beta chains were read from a single sample in a study of blood T cell repertoires in COVID-19. The table came from immunoSEQ multiplex PCR; TCRdb's copy has only in-frame clones and leaves some out. This repertoire shows tens of thousands of clones, about 72% found once; its top ten account for about a sixth. Source material: peripheral blood. The origin of the receptors is a man between 65 and 80 years old with active or convalescent COVID-19. Each CDR3 is given with its conserved first and last residue. A D gene is named only where the DNA matches it firmly. The listing skips clone size in some rows; elsewhere it reads once, few, many or a size class.

V	J	size	D	CDR3	DNA
TRBV11-3	TRBJ2-7	once	NA	CASRPLAGSEQYF	TGTGCCAGCAGGCCCCTAGCAGGATCCGAGCAGTACTTC
TRBV28	TRBJ1-6	NA	NA	CASRKLQGNNSPLHF	TGTGCCAGCAGAAAACTCCAGGGGAATAATTCACCCCTCCACTTT
TRBV28	TRBJ2-5	once	TRBD2	CASTLAGGLETQYF	TGTGCCAGCACGCTAGCGGGGGGGTTAGAGACCCAGTACTTC
TRBV5-4	TRBJ2-3	few	NA	CASRPSQASTDTQYF	TGTGCCAGCAGGCCCTCTCAAGCTAGCACAGATACGCAGTATTTT
TRBV6-1	TRBJ2-3	NA	NA	CASSEARNSGVLDTQYF	TGTGCCAGCAGTGAAGCGCGGAATTCCGGGGTTTTAGATACGCAGTATTTT
TRBV2	TRBJ2-3	NA	TRBD1	CASGDRGGTQYF	TGTGCCAGCGGAGACAGGGGCGGAACGCAGTATTTT
TRBV28	TRBJ2-5	NA	NA	CASTHRQETQYF	TGTGCCAGCACCCACAGGCAAGAGACCCAGTACTTC
TRBV19	TRBJ1-2	NA	TRBD1	CASSLGQGAEEYYGYTF	TGTGCCAGTAGTCTGGGACAGGGGGCGGAAGAGTACTATGGCTACACCTTC
TRBV5-4	TRBJ1-5	once	NA	CASSSSGTPNQPQHF	TGTGCCAGCAGCTCATCCGGGACACCCAATCAGCCCCAGCATTTT
TRBV27	TRBJ2-7	NA	TRBD1	CASRGQGAREQYF	TGTGCCAGCAGGGGACAGGGGGCGCGTGAGCAGTACTTC
TRBV19	TRBJ1-5	few	TRBD1	CASGPEDRDHQPQHF	TGTGCCAGTGGACCAGAGGACAGGGACCATCAGCCCCAGCATTTT
TRBV7-9	TRBJ1-1	few	NA	CASSLGSIGETEAFF	TGTGCCAGCAGCTTAGGGTCGATCGGGGAGACTGAAGCTTTCTTT
TRBV28	TRBJ1-2	NA	TRBD1	CASSLSTGDYGYTF	TGTGCCAGCAGTTTATCGACAGGGGACTATGGCTACACCTTC
TRBV5-1	TRBJ1-5	NA	NA	CASSLAPGSNQPQHF	TGCGCCAGCAGCTTGGCCCCCGGGAGCAATCAGCCCCAGCATTTT
TRBV29-1	TRBJ2-1	NA	TRBD2	CSAHLTSGATNEQFF	TGCAGCGCCCATTTGACTAGCGGGGCCACCAATGAGCAGTTCTTC
TRBV9	TRBJ2-1	NA	TRBD2	CASSVGVAGGHNEQFF	TGTGCCAGCAGCGTAGGGGTAGCGGGGGGGCACAATGAGCAGTTCTTC
TRBV5-4	TRBJ2-6	NA	NA	CASTQHSGANVLTF	TGTGCCAGTACACAACACTCTGGGGCCAACGTCCTGACTTTC
TRBV9	TRBJ2-1	NA	TRBD2	CASSALAGVYNEQFF	TGTGCCAGCAGCGCCCTAGCGGGGGTATACAATGAGCAGTTCTTC
TRBV5-5	TRBJ1-5	many	TRBD1	CASSLQGAGNQPQHF	TGTGCCAGCAGCCTACAGGGGGCGGGCAATCAGCCCCAGCATTTT
TRBV19	TRBJ1-4	few	NA	CASSSGTSNEKLFF	TGTGCCAGTAGCTCCGGGACAAGCAATGAAAAACTGTTTTTT
TRBV10-3	TRBJ1-4	NA	TRBD1	CATGQGSATNEKLFF	TGTGCCACCGGACAGGGGTCTGCAACTAATGAAAAACTGTTTTTT
TRBV29-1	TRBJ1-2	NA	TRBD1	CSVRAQGAGGYTF	TGCAGCGTCCGAGCTCAGGGGGCTGGTGGCTACACCTTC
TRBV28	TRBJ1-5	many	NA	CASSQGQFDQPQHF	TGTGCCAGCAGTCAAGGACAGTTTGACCAGCCCCAGCATTTT
TRBV5-4	TRBJ2-6	NA	NA	CASSLELSGANVLTF	TGTGCCAGCAGCTTGGAGCTCTCTGGGGCCAACGTCCTGACTTTC
TRBV5-1	TRBJ1-3	few	NA	CASSLAGMGPGNTIYF	TGCGCCAGCAGCTTGGCCGGTATGGGGCCCGGAAACACCATATATTTT
TRBV5-6	TRBJ1-6	NA	TRBD1	CASSTLQGPNSPLHF	TGTGCCAGCAGCACCCTACAGGGGCCTAATTCACCCCTCCACTTT
TRBV29-1	TRBJ1-1	few	NA	CSVAQTDGTEAFF	TGCAGCGTTGCTCAGACAGATGGCACTGAAGCTTTCTTT
TRBV12-3/TRBV12-4	TRBJ2-2	once	TRBD1	CATQGAGELFF	TGTGCCACCCAGGGGGCCGGGGAGCTGTTTTTT
TRBV2	TRBJ2-7	NA	NA	CASSEAGWSYEQYF	TGTGCCAGCAGTGAGGCAGGGTGGTCATACGAGCAGTACTTC
TRBV28	TRBJ1-1	NA	NA	CATLGGEGTEAFF	TGTGCCACCCTGGGGGGGGAGGGGACTGAAGCTTTCTTT
TRBV6-5	TRBJ2-7	NA	TRBD1	CASMWTGVEKEQYF	TGTGCCAGCATGTGGACAGGGGTAGAGAAGGAGCAGTACTTC
TRBV19	TRBJ1-1	NA	NA	CASMRVGGTEAFF	TGTGCCAGTATGAGGGTTGGAGGCACTGAAGCTTTCTTT
TRBV25-1	TRBJ1-2	NA	TRBD1	CASSVHGQDYGYTF	TGTGCCAGCAGTGTTCATGGACAGGACTATGGCTACACCTTC
TRBV5-4	TRBJ2-7	NA	TRBD2	CASSPLAGEIYEQYF	TGTGCCAGCAGCCCCTTAGCGGGGGAGATCTACGAGCAGTACTTC
TRBV5-4	TRBJ1-4	NA	TRBD1	CASSRDRSNEKLFF	TGTGCCAGCAGCCGGGACAGGAGTAATGAAAAACTGTTTTTT
TRBV12-3/TRBV12-4	TRBJ1-1	NA	NA	CASSLEQNTEAFF	TGTGCCAGCAGTTTAGAGCAAAACACTGAAGCTTTCTTT
TRBV5-1	TRBJ2-2	NA	TRBD1	CASSLYPGQTAGELFF	TGCGCCAGCAGCCTCTATCCGGGACAGACTGCTGGGGAGCTGTTTTTT
TRBV19	TRBJ2-7	few	NA	CASSIAPTASYEQYF	TGTGCCAGTAGTATAGCCCCGACTGCGTCCTACGAGCAGTACTTC
TRBV7-9	TRBJ2-6	few	NA	CASSLVASGANVLTF	TGTGCCAGCAGCTTAGTGGCCTCTGGGGCCAACGTCCTGACTTTC
TRBV2	TRBJ1-4	NA	NA	CASSPTVNDEKLFF	TGTGCCAGCAGCCCGACAGTGAATGATGAAAAACTGTTTTTT
TRBV7-6	TRBJ2-5	NA	NA	CASSSGFREETQYF	TGTGCCAGCAGTTCGGGGTTTCGGGAAGAGACCCAGTACTTC
TRBV10-3	TRBJ1-5	few	NA	CAISGESNQPQHF	TGTGCCATCAGTGGTGAGAGCAATCAGCCCCAGCATTTT
TRBV28	TRBJ2-1	NA	TRBD2	CASSFLLAGENEQFF	TGTGCCAGCAGTTTTTTGTTAGCGGGGGAGAATGAGCAGTTCTTC
TRBV5-1	TRBJ1-1	once	TRBD1	CASSLLEQGVSEAFF	TGCGCCAGCAGCTTGTTGGAACAGGGGGTTAGTGAAGCTTTCTTT
TRBV5-1	TRBJ2-3	NA	TRBD2	CASGDGGGAADTQYF	TGCGCCAGCGGCGACGGCGGGGGGGCAGCAGATACGCAGTATTTT
TRBV5-1	TRBJ2-1	NA	TRBD2	CASSLQISGVNEQFF	TGCGCCAGCAGCTTGCAAATTAGCGGGGTTAATGAGCAGTTCTTC
TRBV5-1	TRBJ2-7	NA	TRBD2	CASSNYGTRAYEQYF	TGCGCCAGCAGTAACTACGGGACTAGAGCCTACGAGCAGTACTTC
TRBV2	TRBJ2-5	NA	TRBD2	CASRREGLAEETQYF	TGTGCCAGCAGGAGAGAGGGACTAGCGGAAGAGACCCAGTACTTC
TRBV6-5	TRBJ2-7	NA	NA	CASMSGSYEQYF	TGTGCCAGCATGAGCGGCTCCTACGAGCAGTACTTC
TRBV15	TRBJ1-2	NA	TRBD1	CATRETGANGYTF	TGTGCCACCAGAGAGACAGGGGCTAATGGCTACACCTTC
TRBV11-3	TRBJ1-1	NA	NA	CASSINTPRRRVSTEAFF	TGTGCCAGCAGCATTAATACCCCTCGGCGGAGGGTTAGCACTGAAGCTTTCTTT
TRBV27	TRBJ2-2	NA	TRBD1	CASTGTGDSGELFF	TGTGCCAGCACCGGGACAGGAGATAGCGGGGAGCTGTTTTTT
TRBV7-7	TRBJ2-1	NA	NA	CASSLGQGSYNEQFF	TGTGCCAGCAGCTTAGGGCAGGGTTCCTACAATGAGCAGTTCTTC
TRBV2	TRBJ1-5	few	TRBD1	CASSEYGTENNQPQHF	TGTGCCAGCAGTGAATACGGGACAGAGAACAATCAGCCCCAGCATTTT
TRBV30	TRBJ1-1	NA	NA	CAWILTGNTEAFF	TGTGCCTGGATTTTAACAGGGAACACTGAAGCTTTCTTT
TRBV28	TRBJ1-2	few	TRBD1	CASRTGQLNYGYTF	TGTGCCAGCAGAACGGGACAGTTAAACTATGGCTACACCTTC
TRBV19	TRBJ2-1	NA	TRBD2	CASHEGLAGGVEQFF	TGTGCCTCCCACGAAGGGTTAGCGGGGGGGGTTGAGCAGTTCTTC
TRBV2	TRBJ2-7	NA	TRBD1	CASRAGTGGLNEQYF	TGTGCCAGCAGGGCCGGGACAGGGGGCCTAAACGAGCAGTACTTC
TRBV14	TRBJ1-1	NA	NA	CASSHYVLNTEAFF	TGTGCCAGCAGCCATTATGTTTTAAACACTGAAGCTTTCTTT